One and the same sample provided the 6 T cell receptor beta chains below, sequenced in a study of T cells in women clearing cervical HPV infection. Clones were read by immunoSEQ multiplex PCR, and TCRdb kept only the in-frame ones, dropping some. Listed are more than 30,000 clones; roughly 4% falls within the top ten. Sequencing input: blood buffy coat. The source is a woman aged 18 to 75 with a cervical HPV16 infection that either progressed to CIN3+ or cleared (not recorded which).

Comments on this clone: The read finishes 3 residues shy of the CDR3 end, and the germline J gene is used to complete it. This chain uses TRBV19 with TRBJ2-2; the match to TRBD2 covers 14 bases. CDR1 and CDR2 (germline): LNHDA, SQIVND (reference sequence). The V segment lost 4 bases and the J segment 2 bases; nucleotides outside the gene matches: 6. This CDR3 is 18 amino acids long. The chain's CDR3 is CASSRGLAGVANTGELFF. The DNA read from the CDR3 is TGTGCCAGTAGTAGGGGACTAGCGGGAGTGGCTAACACCGGGGAG. Together with reference TRBV19 and TRBJ2-2, the CDR3 gives the full variable domain: DGGITQSPKYLFRKEGQNVTLSCEQNLNHDAMYWYRQDPGQGLRLIYYSQIVNDFQKGDIAEGYSVSREKKESFPLTVTSAQKNPTAFYLCASSRGLAGVANTGELFFGEGSRLTVL.

Measured by frequency, this clone is medium-sized. The CDR3 goes on 3 residues after the read ends, and that part is filled in from the germline J gene. The chain employs TRBV18 and TRBJ1-2; D unresolved. Trimming removed 3 bases from V and 6 bases from J, with 11 bases in between. From germline, CDR1 is KGHSH and CDR2 LQKENI. The CDR3 has 13 residues. The DNA read from the CDR3 is TGTGCCAGCTCACCCACGACCCAGGATGGC. Amino acid sequence: CASSPTTQDG. The entire CDR3 reads CASSPTTQDGYTF.

Regarding this clone: The CDR3 end is not reached by the read, which stops 3 residues before it; the germline J gene fills it in. V gene TRBV20-1 combines with J gene TRBJ1-1; D ambiguous. This CDR3 spans 12 amino acids. Germline CDR1 and CDR2: DFQATT and SNEGSKA (reference sequence). CDR3 DNA, as far as it was read: TGCAGTGCTAGAGATTTTGAAACAGAA. Residues: CSARDFETE. Given in full, the CDR3 is CSARDFETEAFF.

As for this clone: From the germline J gene comes the end of the CDR3, since the read stops 3 residues before it. V usage is TRBV29-1 and J usage is TRBJ2-5, with TRBD1 matching over 7 bases. The CDR3 covers 15 residues. The ends lost 6 bases at V and 5 bases at J; junction bases unmatched: 15. Germline CDR1 and CDR2: SQVTM and ANQGSEA. The sequenced CDR3 bases are TGCAGCGTGGGACGAGAAGGGGGCCTGGGGGAGACC. This encodes CSVGREGGLGET. The whole CDR3 sequence reads CSVGREGGLGETQYF.

On this clone: The read stops 3 residues short of the end of the CDR3; the missing end is completed from the germline J gene. The rearrangement uses TRBV7-9 and TRBJ1-2; TRBD1 is a possible D gene (6 bases). Looked up from germline, CDR1 is SEHNR and CDR2 is FQNEAQ (reference sequence). Trimming cost V 5 bases and J 5 bases, with 15 bases left between them. The CDR3 totals 14 residues. The CDR3 loop is CASSQGGGAYGYTF. The CDR3 bases that were read are TGTGCCAGCAGCCAAGGAGGGGGGGCGTATGGC.

About this clone: The CDR3 extends 3 residues past the end of the read, so its final part is completed from the germline J gene. The chain carries TRBV19 and TRBJ2-3; 10 positions match TRBD1. This CDR3 is 15 amino acids long. Germline V gene lookup returns CDR1 LNHDA and CDR2 SQIVND (reference sequence). Trimming took 0 bases from V and 4 from J; bases not matched to a gene: 1. CDR3 region: CASSIEGTGADTQYF. CDR3 DNA, as far as it was read: TGTGCCAGTAGTATAGAGGGGACAGGGGCAGATACG.